The 29 T cell receptor beta chains given below trace back to one sample, sequenced in a study of blood T cell repertoires in COVID-19. Profiled with immunoSEQ multiplex PCR; TCRdb holds only in-frame clones, not every one. This sample has approximately 200,000 clones, with approximately 90% found just once. Source material: peripheral blood. These receptor sequences come from a woman aged 25 to 45 with active or convalescent COVID-19.

V is TRBV19 and J is TRBJ1-2; perhaps TRBD1 as D (5 bases). Germline lookup yields CDR1 LNHDA and CDR2 SQIVND (reference sequence). V dropped 5 bases and J dropped 2 bases, with 6 bases sitting between them. This CDR3 is built from 12 residues. The CDR3 DNA sequence: TGTGCCAGTAGTGACAGAAACTATGGCTACACCTTC. Residues: CASSDRNYGYTF.

The V call is TRBV18, the J call TRBJ2-7; D might be TRBD2 (5 bases). With 4 bases removed from V and 1 base from J, the gap between germline ends came to 11 bases. Germline CDR1 and CDR2: KGHSH and LQKENI. The CDR3 contains 14 residues. CDR3: CASSRRGQSYEQYF. The DNA of the CDR3 is TGTGCCAGCTCACGAAGAGGGCAATCCTACGAGCAGTACTTC.

The chain has TRBV29-1 and TRBJ1-6; perhaps TRBD1 as D (5 bases). Per the germline V gene, CDR1 is SQVTM and CDR2 is ANQGSEA. V lost 4 bases and J 10 bases, leaving 11 bases between the germline ends. The CDR3 has 12 residues. CDR3 protein: CSVVKGRSPLHF. The CDR3, as DNA: TGCAGCGTTGTAAAGGGGAGGTCACCCCTCCACTTT. Filled out from reference TRBV29-1 and TRBJ1-6, the complete variable domain reads SAVISQKPSRDICQRGTSLTIQCQVDSQVTMMFWYRQQPGQSLTLIATANQGSEATYESGFVIDKFPISRPNLTFSTLTVSNMSPEDSSIYLCSVVKGRSPLHFGNGTRLTVT.

The chain uses TRBV24-1 and TRBJ2-3; 9 bases line up with TRBD1. CDR1 KGHDR and CDR2 SFDVKD come from the germline V gene. CDR3 length: 18 amino acids. After removal of 3 bases from V and 2 bases from J, the junction contained 11 bases not matched to a gene. CDR3 sequence reads: CATSDPARDRGSTDTQYF. CDR3 bases: TGTGCCACCAGTGATCCTGCACGAGACAGGGGGTCCACAGATACGCAGTATTTT.

The chain combines TRBV19 with TRBJ1-1; D call uncertain. Trimming shortened V by 3 bases and J by 7 bases, and 12 bases separated the two germline ends. Per germline, CDR1 LNHDA and CDR2 SQIVND (reference sequence). The CDR3 runs 13 residues. CDR3 in amino acids: CASSMVATSEAFF. Written as DNA, the CDR3 is TGTGCCAGTAGTATGGTGGCAACCAGTGAAGCTTTCTTT.

This CDR3 reads CASSAQGASGNQPQHF. For the CDR3, the DNA is TGTGCCAGCAGTGCGCAGGGGGCTTCGGGCAATCAGCCCCAGCATTTT. The V gene is TRBV6-6, the J gene TRBJ1-5; 8 nucleotides align to TRBD1. Trimming at V came to 5 bases and at J to 2 bases, leaving 8 bases not matched to a gene. This CDR3 has 16 amino acids. The germline CDR1 and CDR2 sequences are MNHNY and SVGAGI (reference sequence).

This clone was found once. The chain carries TRBV7-9 and TRBJ2-3, with 8 bases matching TRBD1. V lost 5 bases and J lost 5; bases outside the gene matches: 3. CDR1 and CDR2 (germline): SEHNR, FQNEAQ (reference sequence). The CDR3 runs 13 residues. The CDR3 bases are TGTGCCAGCAGCATGACAGGGGTAGATACGCAGTATTTT. It yields the protein CASSMTGVDTQYF.

The chain is built from TRBV4-2 and TRBJ2-5, with TRBD2 as a possible D gene (6 bases). Germline CDR1 and CDR2: LGHNA and YNFKEQ. V was cut by 5 bases and J by 1 base, with 11 bases left in between. The CDR3 is 14 amino acids. In DNA form, the CDR3 reads TGTGCCAGCAGCTTTCGACTAGTCCAAGAGACCCAGTACTTC. It is translated as CASSFRLVQETQYF.

This sequence joins TRBV19 and TRBJ1-1; TRBD1 matches 8 bases. Germline loops: CDR1 LNHDA, CDR2 SQIVND (reference sequence). J lost 6 bases, V lost 10 bases, and 19 bases had no gene match. CDR3 length: 16 amino acids. CDR3 protein: CATDRQGPRDKPEAFF. CDR3 coding DNA: TGTGCCACCGATAGACAGGGGCCGCGCGATAAACCTGAAGCTTTCTTT.

The V gene is TRBV3-1 (or the pseudogene TRBV3-2), the J gene TRBJ2-1; 8 bases align to TRBD1. CDR1 is LGHDT and CDR2 is YNNKEL in the germline V gene (reference sequence). The length of the CDR3 is 14 residues. J lost 6 bases, V lost 4 bases, and 5 bases had no gene match. In DNA, the CDR3 is TGTGCCAGCAGCCGCAACACAGGGGGCAATGAGCAGTTCTTC. Its translation: CASSRNTGGNEQFF.

This chain connects TRBV6-6 to TRBJ2-1; 14 nucleotides line up with TRBD2. CDR1 and CDR2 (germline): MNHNY, SVGAGI (reference sequence). V lost 5 bases, J lost 4 bases, and 16 bases stayed unmatched. This CDR3 has 20 amino acids. The CDR3 loop reads CASSRRGTSGSKKVYNEQFF. CDR3 DNA: TGTGCCAGCAGTCGCCGTGGGACTAGCGGGAGTAAAAAGGTATACAATGAGCAGTTCTTC.

The chain employs TRBV18 and TRBJ2-5, with TRBD1 matching 9 bases. Unmatched junction bases numbered 7, after V lost 1 base and J lost 7 bases. This CDR3 spans 15 amino acids. Germline V gives CDR1 KGHSH, CDR2 LQKENI. CDR3 DNA: TGTGCCAGCTCACCACGGACAGGGGAAGTTGGGACCCAGTACTTC. Translated, it gives CASSPRTGEVGTQYF.

The chain uses TRBV2 and TRBJ2-7; 10 nucleotides line up with TRBD2. V lost 6 bases to trimming and J lost 4 bases; unmatched junction nucleotides: 15. This CDR3 comprises 17 residues. CDR1 SNHLY and CDR2 FYNNEI come from the germline V gene. The CDR3 DNA sequence: TGTGCCAGCAGAGCCTTCTTTGAGCGGGAGGGCCGGTACGAGCAGTACTTC. It codes for CASRAFFEREGRYEQYF.

The rearrangement uses TRBV11-3 and TRBJ1-2; D is perhaps TRBD1 (6 bases). V was trimmed by 3 bases and J by 4 bases, leaving 18 bases between them. CDR1 and CDR2 from the germline V gene are SGHNT and YENEEA. The CDR3 length is 16 residues. This CDR3 is CASSLGGAGVFYGYTF. CDR3 nucleotide sequence: TGTGCCAGCAGCTTGGGTGGTGCAGGGGTTTTCTATGGCTACACCTTC.

The chain has TRBV3-1 (or the pseudogene TRBV3-2) and TRBJ2-3, with TRBD2 identical over 14 bases. The CDR3 has 15 amino acids. Germline V gene data show CDR1 as LGHDT and CDR2 as YNNKEL (reference sequence). J gave up 5 bases and V 4 bases, and 2 bases lay outside the gene matches. CDR3 protein: CASSPGLAGGDTQYF. CDR3 DNA sequence: TGTGCCAGCAGCCCCGGACTAGCGGGAGGAGATACGCAGTATTTT.

V is TRBV7-2 and J is TRBJ2-1; D perhaps matches TRBD2 (5 bases). Trimming removed 1 base from V and 0 bases from J, with 7 bases in between. The CDR3 has 15 residues. Per germline, CDR1 SGHTA and CDR2 FQGNSA. Written as DNA, the CDR3 is TGTGCCAGCAGCTTAGGGACTGGCTCCTACAATGAGCAGTTCTTC. It specifies CASSLGTGSYNEQFF.

The J gene is TRBJ2-5, the V gene TRBV2; D is unclear. This CDR3 is built from 12 residues. Germline V gene data show CDR1 as SNHLY and CDR2 as FYNNEI. V lost 1 base and J lost 5, with 5 bases in between. The CDR3 sequence: CASSEEEETQYF. For the CDR3, the DNA is TGTGCCAGCAGTGAAGAGGAGGAGACCCAGTACTTC.

The V call is TRBV6-4, the J call TRBJ1-2, with 9 bases matching TRBD1. The germline V gene has CDR1 MRHNA and CDR2 SNTAGT. The CDR3 sequence is 15 residues long. V trimming: 5 bases; J trimming: 8 bases; junction bases outside the gene matches: 12. The CDR3: CASSTGQGVAGGYTF. The CDR3 nucleotides read TGTGCCAGCAGTACGGGACAGGGAGTGGCAGGCGGCTACACCTTC.

The chain links TRBV5-1 to TRBJ1-1; 7 bases match TRBD1. V shed 0 bases, J shed 4 bases, and the junction held 3 bases outside the gene matches. CDR1 is SGHRS and CDR2 is YFSETQ in the germline V gene. This CDR3 is 14 amino acids long. The CDR3 region is CASSLVQGGTEAFF. In DNA form, the CDR3 reads TGCGCCAGCAGCTTGGTCCAGGGGGGCACTGAAGCTTTCTTT.

CDR3 nucleotides: TGTGCCAGCAGTTACTCGGGGGGGACCACAGATACGCAGTATTTT. Its translation is CASSYSGGTTDTQYF. The rearrangement uses TRBV6-5 and TRBJ2-3; 7 bases agree with TRBD2. The germline V gene encodes CDR1 MNHEY and CDR2 SVGAGI. The ends lost 0 bases at V and 2 bases at J; junction bases unmatched: 2. CDR3 length: 15 amino acids.

The CDR3 coding sequence is TGTGCCACCAGTGAGAGTGGGACTAGCGACGATACGCAGTATTTT. Its translation: CATSESGTSDDTQYF. This sequence joins TRBV24-1 and TRBJ2-3, with TRBD2 matching over 10 bases. The V and J ends lost 4 bases and 6 bases, in that order; junction bases with no gene match: 6. Per germline, CDR1 KGHDR and CDR2 SFDVKD. The CDR3 spans 15 residues.

The J gene is TRBJ1-2, the V gene TRBV6-6; TRBD1 matches at 11 bases. In germline, CDR1 is MNHNY, CDR2 SVGAGI (reference sequence). The CDR3 has 12 amino acids. J lost 10 bases, V lost 4 bases, and 2 bases had no gene match. The CDR3 sequence: CASSSGQGAYTF. Written as DNA, the CDR3 is TGTGCCAGCAGTTCAGGACAGGGGGCCTACACCTTC.

This clone was seen more than once but under ten times. The V and J genes are TRBV7-9 and TRBJ2-6, with a possible D match to TRBD1 (7 bases). CDR3 length equals 16 residues. Per germline, CDR1 SEHNR and CDR2 FQNEAQ (reference sequence). The ends were cut back, 5 bases at V and 2 bases at J, with 13 bases in the middle. The CDR3 loop reads CASSPIRGAGANVLTF. The CDR3 region has the DNA TGTGCCAGCAGCCCAATCAGGGGGGCTGGGGCCAACGTCCTGACTTTC.

This clone was seen once. The chain uses TRBV18 and TRBJ2-7; perhaps TRBD2 as D (7 bases). CDR1 and CDR2 from the germline V gene are KGHSH and LQKENI. The CDR3 length is 15 residues. V dropped 4 bases and J dropped 6 bases, with 19 bases sitting between them. The CDR3 reads CASSLGTTGLGEQYF. The CDR3 nucleotides are TGTGCCAGCTCACTGGGGACGACAGGACTAGGCGAGCAGTACTTC.

This CDR3 reads CASSGSTRGNEQFF. Written as DNA, the CDR3 is TGTGCCAGTAGCGGGAGTACTAGAGGCAATGAGCAGTTCTTC. The chain is built from TRBV19 and TRBJ2-1, with D maybe TRBD2 (6 bases). The germline CDR1 and CDR2 sequences are LNHDA and SQIVND (reference sequence). V dropped 6 bases and J dropped 6 bases, with 15 bases sitting between them. CDR3 size: 14 residues. Full variable domain (outside the CDR3, taken from reference TRBV19 and TRBJ2-1): DGGITQSPKYLFRKEGQNVTLSCEQNLNHDAMYWYRQDPGQGLRLIYYSQIVNDFQKGDIAEGYSVSREKKESFPLTVTSAQKNPTAFYLCASSGSTRGNEQFFGPGTRLTVL.

The V gene is TRBV6-5, the J gene TRBJ1-1; TRBD1 is a possible D gene (6 bases). The V end lost 6 bases, the J end lost 1 base, and 9 bases lay between the germline ends. The CDR3 spans 13 residues. Germline values: CDR1 MNHEY, CDR2 SVGAGI. The CDR3 reads CASSQDRNTEAFF. For the CDR3, the DNA is TGTGCCAGCAGCCAGGACAGGAACACTGAAGCTTTCTTT.

The chain uses TRBV5-1 and TRBJ2-1; TRBD1 matches 7 bases. V lost 1 base, J lost 4 bases, and 5 bases stayed unmatched. The CDR3 runs to 15 residues. CDR1 SGHRS and CDR2 YFSETQ come from the germline V gene. CDR3 in amino acids: CASSLIGGRYNEQFF. DNA of the CDR3: TGCGCCAGCAGCTTGATAGGGGGCAGGTACAATGAGCAGTTCTTC.

This clone has only a few counts. This chain uses TRBV10-3 with TRBJ2-3; D is undetermined. The CDR3 loop spans 14 amino acids. Between the trimmed V and J ends, which lost 4 bases and 0 bases, there was a span of 8 bases. Germline V gene sequence: CDR1 ENHRY, CDR2 SYGVKD. CDR3 sequence (DNA): TGTGCCATCAGTGGGGCCTTTAGCACAGATACGCAGTATTTT. Translation gives CAISGAFSTDTQYF.

J is TRBJ1-2 and V is TRBV9; 9 bases are shared with TRBD1. The germline V gene has CDR1 SGDLS and CDR2 YYNGEE. CDR3 length: 17 residues. V trimming: 0 bases; J trimming: 4 bases; junction bases outside the gene matches: 10. The CDR3: CASSVDPTGGNAYGYTF. CDR3 in DNA: TGTGCCAGCAGCGTAGATCCGACAGGGGGGAACGCCTATGGCTACACCTTC.